This TCR beta chain was identified in a study of OX40 agonist ivuxolimab in advanced cancers. This clone was recorded only once. Its target is not known. Sequencing used immunoSEQ multiplex PCR; TCRdb keeps in-frame clones, though not all of them. The repertoire holds roughly 58,000 clones, with roughly 89% as singletons. There are 16 residues in the CDR3. Per germline, CDR1 SGHRS and CDR2 YFSETQ. Trimming stripped 3 bases from V and 5 bases from J, with 20 bases between. General study points: At 0.1 to 3.0 mg/kg and by week 6, clonal expansion occurred in CD4+ and CD8+ blood T cells. The mean number of expanded clones was higher in CD8+ T cells than in CD4+.

The source of this sequence is an adult with an advanced solid tumor such as melanoma, head and neck, liver or kidney cancer. The J gene is TRBJ2-5, the V gene TRBV5-1, with D perhaps being TRBD1 or TRBD2 (5 bases each). The sequenced sample was CD4+ or CD8+ T cells sorted from blood, obtained in a trial of the OX40 agonist ivuxolimab. The CDR3 here is CASSSFGTRALETQYF. The CDR3 region has the DNA TGCGCCAGCAGCTCTTTCGGGACGCGGGCGTTGGAGACCCAGTACTTC.